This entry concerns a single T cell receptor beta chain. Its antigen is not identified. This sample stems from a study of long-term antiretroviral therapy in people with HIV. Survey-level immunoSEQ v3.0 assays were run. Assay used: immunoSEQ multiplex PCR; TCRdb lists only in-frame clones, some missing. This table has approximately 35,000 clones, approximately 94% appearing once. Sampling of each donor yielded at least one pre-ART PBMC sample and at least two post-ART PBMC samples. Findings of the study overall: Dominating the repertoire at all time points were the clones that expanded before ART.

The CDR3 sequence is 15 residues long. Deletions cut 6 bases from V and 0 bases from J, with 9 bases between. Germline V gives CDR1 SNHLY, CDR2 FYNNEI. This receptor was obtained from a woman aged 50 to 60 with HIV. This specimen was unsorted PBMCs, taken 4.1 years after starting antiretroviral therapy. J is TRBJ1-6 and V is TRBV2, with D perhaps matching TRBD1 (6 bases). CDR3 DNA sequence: TGTGCCAGCAGACCACAGGGCTCCTATAATTCACCCCTCCACTTT. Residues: CASRPQGSYNSPLHF.